The rows below give T cell receptor beta chains drawn from one sample of a study of control samples from healthy donors and cancer patients. Sequencing was performed with immunoSEQ multiplex PCR; in TCRdb, only in-frame clones are kept and a portion is missing. The sample records approximately 82,000 clones, 85% to 95% being singletons. Input material: blood. These receptors were collected from a woman in her late teens or twenties in good health. CDR3s include the opening cysteine and the closing phenylalanine or tryptophan. A D gene is named only where the DNA matches it firmly. Expanded clones are given a class, and other clones once, few, many or no size at all.

V gene	J gene	D gene	clone size	CDR3 DNA	CDR3 protein
TRBV13	TRBJ1-6	-	-	TGTGCCAGCAGCTTAAGCAGATCAGGGACTTCACCCCTCCACTTT	CASSLSRSGTSPLHF
TRBV4-1	TRBJ2-5	TRBD2	-	TGCGCCAGCAGCCAAGGGGGGGGATACGGGTCGGAGACCCAGTACTTC	CASSQGGGYGSETQYF
TRBV14	TRBJ2-3	-	-	TGTGCCAGCAGCCAATTTGATACGCAGTATTTT	CASSQFDTQYF
TRBV5-1	TRBJ1-5	-	-	TGCGCCAGCAGCCCGGGACATCCGGGGCCCTATAGCAATCAGCCCCAGCATTTT	CASSPGHPGPYSNQPQHF
TRBV9	TRBJ2-3	-	-	TGTGCCAGCAGCGTAGCTACAGGACTTAGCACAGATACGCAGTATTTT	CASSVATGLSTDTQYF
TRBV3-1/TRBV3-2	TRBJ1-1	-	-	TGTGCCAGCAGCCCGATGGCTTTTAACACTGAAGCTTTCTTT	CASSPMAFNTEAFF
TRBV5-1	TRBJ2-6	TRBD1	-	TGCGCCAGCAGCTTACGACCCGGGACAGACTCTGGGGCCAACGTCCTGACTTTC	CASSLRPGTDSGANVLTF
TRBV5-1	TRBJ1-2	-	-	TGCGCCAGCAGCTTGGCCGAGAACTATGGCTACACCTTC	CASSLAENYGYTF
TRBV19	TRBJ1-1	TRBD1	-	TGTGCCAGTAGTATAAGGACAGGGGGTACTGAAGCTTTCTTT	CASSIRTGGTEAFF
TRBV20-1	TRBJ1-2	-	-	TGCAGTGCTAGAGACTCAGACCGCTACACCTTC	CSARDSDRYTF
TRBV25-1	TRBJ2-1	TRBD2	once	TGTGCCAGCAGTGGGGGCGGGACTAGTGCCGATGAGCAGTTCTTC	CASSGGGTSADEQFF
TRBV6-5	TRBJ1-3	-	-	TGTGCCAGCACCGCGGGAAACACCATATATTTT	CASTAGNTIYF
TRBV6-1	TRBJ1-1	-	-	TGTGCCAGCAGTGAATATTCATCGGGGTGGGGTGGTTTCTCCGAAGCTTTCTTT	CASSEYSSGWGGFSEAFF
TRBV7-4	TRBJ1-1	-	-	TGTGCCAGCAGCTCACTCCTCGAAGCTTTCTTT	CASSSLLEAFF
TRBV2	TRBJ2-7	TRBD1	-	TGTGCCAGCAGTATGGGCCCGGGACAGGGATCGTACGAGCAGTACTTC	CASSMGPGQGSYEQYF
TRBV11-2	TRBJ1-3	TRBD1	-	TGTGCCAGCAGCCTAATGACAGGGTCTGGAAACACCATATATTTT	CASSLMTGSGNTIYF
TRBV28	TRBJ1-5	-	-	TGTGCCAGCAGTTTAGCGGTTCAGCCCCAGCATTTT	CASSLAVQPQHF
TRBV7-9	TRBJ2-5	-	-	TGTGCCAGCAGCTTAGTAGGTGGGGTCCAGTACTTC	CASSLVGGVQYF
TRBV28	TRBJ2-5	TRBD2	-	TGTGCCAGCACCCTTGGGCTAGCGGGAGAAGGCGAGACCCAGTACTTC	CASTLGLAGEGETQYF
TRBV28	TRBJ2-1	TRBD1	-	TGTGCCAGCAGTTCACCTCAGGGGGATCGCGTCAATGAGCAGTTCTTC	CASSSPQGDRVNEQFF
TRBV27	TRBJ2-3	-	-	TGTGCCAGCACCCAAGTTCGCGCGCTTGGCACAGATACGCAGTATTTT	CASTQVRALGTDTQYF
TRBV27	TRBJ2-7	TRBD1	-	TGTGCCAGCAGTCCGACAGGGTTAGGGCAGTACTTC	CASSPTGLGQYF
TRBV19	TRBJ1-2	-	-	TGTGCCAGTAGTTTGGGATCGTGGAGCTACACCTTC	CASSLGSWSYTF
TRBV5-4	TRBJ2-1	TRBD2	-	TGTGCCAGCCGCCGGGGGGAAGCGGGCGCCTACAATGAGCAGTTCTTC	CASRRGEAGAYNEQFF
TRBV7-2	TRBJ1-5	-	-	TGTGCCAGCAGCTTTTTAGGGGGTAATCAGCCCCAGCATTTT	CASSFLGGNQPQHF
TRBV9	TRBJ2-1	TRBD1	-	TGTGCCAGCAGCGCGGATCCCAGAGGGGGCTTCAATGAGCAGTTCTTC	CASSADPRGGFNEQFF